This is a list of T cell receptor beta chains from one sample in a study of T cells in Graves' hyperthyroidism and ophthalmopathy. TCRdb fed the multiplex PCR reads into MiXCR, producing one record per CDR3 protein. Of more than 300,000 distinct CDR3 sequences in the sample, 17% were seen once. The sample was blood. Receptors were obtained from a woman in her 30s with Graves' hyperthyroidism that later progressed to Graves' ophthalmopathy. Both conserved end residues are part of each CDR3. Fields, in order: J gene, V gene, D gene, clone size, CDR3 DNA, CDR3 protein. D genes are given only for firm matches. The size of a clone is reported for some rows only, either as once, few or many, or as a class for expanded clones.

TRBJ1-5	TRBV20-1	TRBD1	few	TGCAGTGCTAGCCCCCTGGACAGGGACAGTCAGCCCCAGCATTTT	CSASPLDRDSQPQHF
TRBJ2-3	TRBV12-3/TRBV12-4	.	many	TGTGCCAGCAGTTTGGTGGCGGGCACAGATACGCAGTATTTT	CASSLVAGTDTQYF
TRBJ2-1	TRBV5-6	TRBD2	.	TGTGCCAGCAGCTTTGGGGGAGGACTAGCGGTATACAATGAGCAGTTCTTC	CASSFGGGLAVYNEQFF
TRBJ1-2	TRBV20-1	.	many	TGCAGTGCTAGAGATTTCCACAGGGTGACCTATGGCTACACCTTC	CSARDFHRVTYGYTF
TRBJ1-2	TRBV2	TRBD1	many	TGTGCCAGCAGTGGACAGGGAAACTATGGCTACACCTTC	CASSGQGNYGYTF
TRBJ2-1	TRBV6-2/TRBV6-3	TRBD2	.	TGTGCCAGCAGTGAGACACAGGGTTTCCTAAGCGGGAGGGCCTCCTACAATGAGCAGTTCTTC	CASSETQGFLSGRASYNEQFF
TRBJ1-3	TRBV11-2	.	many	TGTGCCAGCAGTCAACAGGCAAACACCATATATTTT	CASSQQANTIYF
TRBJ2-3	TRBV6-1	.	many	TGTGCCAGCAGTGAAGACCTAGGGGGGAGAGGCACAGATACGCAGTATTTT	CASSEDLGGRGTDTQYF
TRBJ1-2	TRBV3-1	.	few	TGTGCCAGCAGCCAGCGAGCCTCCAGGGCCGACTATGGCTACACCTTC	CASSQRASRADYGYTF
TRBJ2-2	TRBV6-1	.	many	TGTGCCAGCAGTGAAGGTGACACGAACACCGGGGAGCTGTTTTTT	CASSEGDTNTGELFF
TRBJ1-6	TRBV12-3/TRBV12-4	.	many	TGTGCCAGCCGTCAGGGGAGGCTCTCCTATAATTCACCCCTCCACTTT	CASRQGRLSYNSPLHF
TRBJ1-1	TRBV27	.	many	TGTGCCAGCAGTTTATCCCTGGGGGGGGGGAAGCAAGAAGCTTTCTTT	CASSLSLGGGKQEAFF
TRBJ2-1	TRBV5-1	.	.	TGCGCCAGCAGCTTGGCCGGCGGGGAGGACTCCTACAATGAGCAGTTCTTC	CASSLAGGEDSYNEQFF
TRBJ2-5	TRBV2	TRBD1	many	TGTGCCAGCAGTGATGCGGCAGGGGGAGAGACCCAGTACTTC	CASSDAAGGETQYF
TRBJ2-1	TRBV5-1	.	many	TGCGCCAGCAGCTTGGTAGGGGCGACTGTCTACAATGAGCAGTTCTTC	CASSLVGATVYNEQFF
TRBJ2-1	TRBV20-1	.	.	TGCAGTGCGGGACTTCTTTTTGGGGATGAGCAGTTCTTC	CSAGLLFGDEQFF
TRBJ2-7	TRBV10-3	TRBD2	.	TGTGCCATCAGTGAGCCTGTAGCGGGGGACTCCTACGAGCAGTACTTC	CAISEPVAGDSYEQYF
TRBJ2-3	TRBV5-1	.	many	TGCGCCAGCAGCTCCGAGGCCGGCGGTACGCAGTATTTT	CASSSEAGGTQYF
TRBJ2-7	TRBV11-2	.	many	TGTGCCAGCAGCCCGACTCCATGGGTCTCTACGGAGCAGTACTTC	CASSPTPWVSTEQYF
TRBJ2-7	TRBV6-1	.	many	TGTGCCAGCAGCGCCTTCCGGGGGGCGAGCAACGAGCAGTACTTC	CASSAFRGASNEQYF
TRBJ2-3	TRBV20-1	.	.	TGCAGTGCTAGGAATCGTGTGGAATCAGATACGCAGTATTTT	CSARNRVESDTQYF
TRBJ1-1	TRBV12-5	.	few	TGTGCTAGTGGTTTGTCACAAAGTGAAGCTTTCTTT	CASGLSQSEAFF
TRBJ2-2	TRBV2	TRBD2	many	TGTGCCAGCACTGGGGGACTAGCGGGAGGATACACCGGGGAGCTGTTTTTT	CASTGGLAGGYTGELFF
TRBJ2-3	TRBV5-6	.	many	TGTGCCAGCAGCTTTGAGGATGGTATTGGACAGAGGTATACGCAGTATTTT	CASSFEDGIGQRYTQYF
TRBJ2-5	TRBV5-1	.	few	TGCGCCAGCAGCTTGGGGGCTCGGGTGTTAGGGACCCAGTACTTC	CASSLGARVLGTQYF
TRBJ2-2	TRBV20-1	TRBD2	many	TGCAGTGCTAGAGCGGGGGGGGGCATCGACACCGGGGAGCTGTTTTTT	CSARAGGGIDTGELFF
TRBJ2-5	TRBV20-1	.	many	TGCAGTGGGATAAGGGACGTCCAAGAGACCCAGTACTTC	CSGIRDVQETQYF
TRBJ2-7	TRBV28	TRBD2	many	TGTGCCAGCAGTTTCCCCGGACTAGCGGGGGGCTCCTACGAGCAGTACTTC	CASSFPGLAGGSYEQYF
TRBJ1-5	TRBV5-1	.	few	TGCGCCAGCAGCTTGGACGGGCCTCAGCCCCAGCATTTT	CASSLDGPQPQHF
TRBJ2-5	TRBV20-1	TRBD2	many	TGCAGTGCGGACGGGACTAGCGGGGGCCCACAAGAGACCCAGTACTTC	CSADGTSGGPQETQYF
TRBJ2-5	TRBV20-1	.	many	TGCAGTGCCAACCCCGGGACTTACTTGGAGACCCAGTACTTC	CSANPGTYLETQYF
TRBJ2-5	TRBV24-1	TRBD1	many	TGTGCCACCAGTGATTTTGGGACAGGGGAAGAAGAGACCCAGTACTTC	CATSDFGTGEEETQYF
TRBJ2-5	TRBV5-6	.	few	TGTGCCAGCAGCTACCCAGTTGGGACTTACGATGAACAAGAGACCCAGTACTTC	CASSYPVGTYDEQETQYF
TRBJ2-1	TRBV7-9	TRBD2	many	TGTGCCAGCAGCTTAGTAGCGGGAGACGTAATTGAGCAGTTCTTC	CASSLVAGDVIEQFF
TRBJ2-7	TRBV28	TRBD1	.	TGTGCCAGCAGTTTGCCGTCCCGGGACAGGGGGCGCGCCTACGAGCAGTACTTC	CASSLPSRDRGRAYEQYF
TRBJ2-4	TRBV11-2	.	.	TGTGCCAGCAGCCATTTTTTAGCCAAAAACATTCAGTACTTC	CASSHFLAKNIQYF
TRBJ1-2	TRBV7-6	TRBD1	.	TGTGCCAGCAGCTTAGCGGGGGACAGCTATGGCTACACCTTC	CASSLAGDSYGYTF
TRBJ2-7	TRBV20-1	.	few	TGCAGTGCTGCGGGGAAAAAGACAGGTTTCTCCTACGAGCAGTACTTC	CSAAGKKTGFSYEQYF
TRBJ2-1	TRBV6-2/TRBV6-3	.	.	TGTGCCAGCAGTTACTCGGTACAGACCTCCTACAATGAGCAGTTCTTC	CASSYSVQTSYNEQFF
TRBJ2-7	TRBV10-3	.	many	TGTGCCATCGGAACTACAGGAATAAGCTCCTACGAGCAGTACTTC	CAIGTTGISSYEQYF
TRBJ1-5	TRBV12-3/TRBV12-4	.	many	TGTGCCAGCAGCCGAAACGCCGGGCGGACGCGAGGGGTCAATCAGCCCCAGCATTTT	CASSRNAGRTRGVNQPQHF
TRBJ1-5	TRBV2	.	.	TGTGCCGGCAGTCCGGACGGAACCGAATATAGCAATCAGCCCCAGCATTTT	CAGSPDGTEYSNQPQHF
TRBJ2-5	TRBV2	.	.	TGTGCCAGCAGGCCCGGGCCCCCCCTAAGAGGTACGAACTTC	CASRPGPPLRGTNF
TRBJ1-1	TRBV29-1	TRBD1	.	TGCAGCGTTGAAGATCAGGGGGATGCCCTAGGGGGAGCTTTCTTT	CSVEDQGDALGGAFF
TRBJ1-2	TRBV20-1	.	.	TGCAGTGCCCGCCTGCTGGGCAGGGACTATGGCTACACCTTC	CSARLLGRDYGYTF
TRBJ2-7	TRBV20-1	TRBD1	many	TGCAGTGCTAGAGATCGACAGGGGGCGTCCTACGAGCAGTACTTC	CSARDRQGASYEQYF
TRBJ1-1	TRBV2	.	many	TGTGCCAGCAGTGAAGGGGGCAGGACTGAAGCTTTCTTT	CASSEGGRTEAFF
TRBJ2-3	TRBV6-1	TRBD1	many	TGTGCCAGCAGAGCCGGGACAGGGGGTACAGATACGCAGTATTTT	CASRAGTGGTDTQYF
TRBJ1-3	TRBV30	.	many	TGTGCCTGGAGTGTAGGAAGCTCTGGAAACACCATATATTTT	CAWSVGSSGNTIYF
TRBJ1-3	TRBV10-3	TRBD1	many	TGTGCCATCAGTGAGAACAGGGGGCCCGGAAACACCATATATTTT	CAISENRGPGNTIYF
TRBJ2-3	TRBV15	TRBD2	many	TGTGCCACCAGCCGCCTACTAGCGGGAGGAGATACGCAGTATTTT	CATSRLLAGGDTQYF
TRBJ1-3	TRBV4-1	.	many	TGCGCCAGCAGCCAAGATCTGCCAGGGCGCTCTGGAAACACCATATATTTT	CASSQDLPGRSGNTIYF
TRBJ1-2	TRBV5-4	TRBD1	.	TGTGCCAGCAGCTCGCCTCCGGGACAGGGGTCTGGCTACACCTTC	CASSSPPGQGSGYTF
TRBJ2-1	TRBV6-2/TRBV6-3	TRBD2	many	TGTGCCAGCAGTTACGGGGGACTAGCGGTCAATGAGCAGTTCTTC	CASSYGGLAVNEQFF
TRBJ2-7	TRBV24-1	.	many	TGTGCCACCAGTGAGAGGGGGAGGCCCTACGAGCAGTACTTC	CATSERGRPYEQYF
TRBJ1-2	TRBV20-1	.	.	TGCAGTGCTACGAGGGGTTTCCGGGGTAACTATGGCTACACCTTC	CSATRGFRGNYGYTF
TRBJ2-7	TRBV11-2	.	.	TGTGCCAGCAGCCAAAGCGCGCAGGGCTACGAGCAGTACTTC	CASSQSAQGYEQYF
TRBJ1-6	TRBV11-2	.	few	TGTGCCAGCAGCTTTGGACCTGCCCTCCACTTT	CASSFGPALHF
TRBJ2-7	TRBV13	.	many	TGTGCCAGCAGCTTCCCGGGACAAGGCTCCTACGAGCAGTACTTC	CASSFPGQGSYEQYF
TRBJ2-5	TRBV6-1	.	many	TGTGCCAGCAGTGAAGCGGGGATCGAAGAGACCCAGTACTTC	CASSEAGIEETQYF